These 22 T cell receptor beta chains came from one sample sequenced in a study of PD-1 blockade in classical Hodgkin lymphoma. No patient escaped relapse after autologous stem cell transplantation, and brentuximab vedotin exposure varied. Using immunoSEQ multiplex PCR, the repertoire was profiled, and TCRdb retains in-frame clones only, with some absent. Of about 40,000 clones listed, under 75% are singletons. The source was peripheral blood mononuclear cells (PBMCs), collected at baseline. These receptors originate from a human donor with classical Hodgkin lymphoma.

The chain recombines TRBV25-1 with TRBJ1-3; 7 bases align to TRBD1. The CDR3 runs 15 residues. Looked up from germline, CDR1 is MGHDK and CDR2 is SYGVNS. V lost 1 base and J lost 2; bases outside the gene matches: 2. The CDR3 bases are TGTGCCAGCAGTGAATTAGACAGGGCTGGAAACACCATATATTTT. This sequence encodes CASSELDRAGNTIYF.

Only a few counts were recorded for this clone. This chain connects TRBV19 to TRBJ2-2, with D possibly TRBD1 on 5 matching bases. There are 16 residues in the CDR3. Germline V lookup: CDR1 LNHDA, CDR2 SQIVND (reference sequence). V was cut by 7 bases and J by 3 bases, with 18 bases left in between. The CDR3 here is CASTQRTGSYTGELFF. The DNA of the CDR3 is TGTGCCAGTACCCAACGAACAGGCTCTTACACCGGGGAGCTGTTTTTT. Together with reference TRBV19 and TRBJ2-2, the CDR3 gives the full variable domain: DGGITQSPKYLFRKEGQNVTLSCEQNLNHDAMYWYRQDPGQGLRLIYYSQIVNDFQKGDIAEGYSVSREKKESFPLTVTSAQKNPTAFYLCASTQRTGSYTGELFFGEGSRLTVL.

The rearrangement uses TRBV5-1 and TRBJ1-1, with 7 nucleotides matching TRBD1. Germline trimming cut 4 bases from V and 10 bases from J; bases unmatched to any gene: 16. The V gene's germline CDR1 is SGHRS and CDR2 YFSETQ. CDR3 length: 15 residues. CDR3 nucleotides: TGCGCCAGCAGCGGGGGACAGAAAAGGGGTTTTGGAGCTTTCTTT. The encoded protein is CASSGGQKRGFGAFF.

This chain connects TRBV28 to TRBJ1-2; D is possibly TRBD1 (6 bases). The V and J ends lost 5 bases and 7 bases respectively, with 14 bases between them. CDR1 and CDR2 (germline): MDHEN, SYDVKM. The CDR3 extends over 13 amino acids. CDR3 sequence (DNA): TGTGCCAGCAGTCCGTCGACAGGAGGTGGCTACACCTTC. This translates into CASSPSTGGGYTF.

In regard to this clone: Being one base from a much bigger clone, this may be a read error. The gene calls are TRBV2 and TRBJ1-1, with D unclear. Looked up from germline, CDR1 is SNHLY and CDR2 is FYNNEI. V lost 1 base to trimming and J lost 9 bases, with 12 bases between them. The CDR3 contains 13 residues. The CDR3 DNA reads TGTGCCAGCAGTGAAGAGAGCACAGAGAAAGCTTTCTTT. This codes for CASSEESTEKAFF.

There are many counts of this clone. The CDR3 reads CASSFPGSNQPQHF. The CDR3, as DNA: TGTGCCAGCAGCTTCCCAGGTAGCAATCAGCCCCAGCATTTT. V gene TRBV7-8 combines with J gene TRBJ1-5; D call uncertain. Trimming stripped 3 bases from V and 0 bases from J, with 6 bases between. The CDR3 length is 14 residues. The germline V gene has CDR1 SGHVS and CDR2 FQNEAQ.

This clone has at least ten counts. The chain has TRBV4-3 and TRBJ1-2; TRBD1 might be the D (6 bases). The germline V and J ends were trimmed by 4 bases and 2 bases, with 14 bases remaining between them. This CDR3 comprises 15 residues. Germline lookup yields CDR1 LGHNA and CDR2 YSLEER. The CDR3 reads CASSLRDTHNYGYTF. CDR3 coding DNA: TGCGCCAGCAGCCTCCGGGACACCCACAACTATGGCTACACCTTC.

The gene calls are TRBV4-2 and TRBJ1-4; D call uncertain. The V gene lost 0 bases and the J gene lost 1 base, with 6 bases spanning the gap. This CDR3 is 15 amino acids long. Germline V lookup: CDR1 LGHNA, CDR2 YNFKEQ. CDR3 sequence reads: CASSQDLETNEKLFF. Here the CDR3 DNA reads TGTGCCAGCAGCCAAGACCTGGAAACTAATGAAAAACTGTTTTTT.

This sequence joins TRBV9 and TRBJ2-3, with D tentatively TRBD2 (7 bases). The length of the CDR3 is 16 residues. CDR1 is SGDLS, CDR2 YYNGEE, per germline. The germline V and J ends were trimmed by 4 bases and 5 bases, with 20 bases remaining between them. CDR3 amino acids: CASSHSKTGGQDTQYF. As DNA, the CDR3 is TGTGCCAGCAGCCATTCCAAGACGGGGGGCCAAGATACGCAGTATTTT.

The rearrangement links TRBV19 to TRBJ2-7, with TRBD1 matching over 7 bases. Trimming at V came to 6 bases and at J to 0 bases, leaving 5 bases not matched to a gene. The CDR3 spans 14 residues. CDR1 and CDR2 from the germline V gene are LNHDA and SQIVND (reference sequence). The CDR3 protein is CASSRTGSSYEQYF. The CDR3 region has the DNA TGTGCCAGTAGCCGGACAGGAAGCTCCTACGAGCAGTACTTC.

The rearrangement links TRBV27 to TRBJ1-5; a weak D match, TRBD1 (6 bases). Between the trimmed V and J ends, which lost 5 bases and 1 base, there was a span of 12 bases. The CDR3 runs 15 residues. Germline CDR1 is MNHEY and CDR2 is SMNVEV (reference sequence). CDR3: CASSLGGRSNQPQHF. The CDR3 nucleotides are TGTGCCAGCAGTCTCGGGGGCCGGAGCAATCAGCCCCAGCATTTT.

This chain joins TRBV6-6 and TRBJ2-1; D may be TRBD2 (6 bases). CDR1 MNHNY and CDR2 SVGAGI come from the germline V gene (reference sequence). The CDR3 loop spans 11 amino acids. Trimming pared 6 bases from V and 6 bases from J, leaving 6 bases between. In DNA, the CDR3 is TGTGCCAGCAGGGGGGGCAATGAGCAGTTCTTC. Translation gives CASRGGNEQFF.

The chain joins TRBV28 to TRBJ1-2; TRBD1 aligns across 9 bases. The CDR3 is 15 amino acids. The junction had 8 bases not matched to a gene; V was cut back by 1 base and J by 8 bases. The germline gives CDR1 MDHEN, CDR2 SYDVKM. In nucleotides, the CDR3 is TGTGCCAGCAGTTTATACAGGGGGCCTGGTATGGGCTACACCTTC. Translated: CASSLYRGPGMGYTF.

V and J are TRBV6-5 and TRBJ2-1; 11 bases match TRBD2. The CDR3 has 15 amino acids. V shed 8 bases and J 9 bases; nucleotides not matched to a gene: 12. Germline V lookup: CDR1 MNHEY, CDR2 SVGAGI. The CDR3 DNA is TGTGCCAGCGGCCTTAGCGGGGGGGGTCTGAGTGAGCAGTTCTTC. As protein: CASGLSGGGLSEQFF.

The rearrangement joins TRBV5-1 to TRBJ2-7, with 13 bases matching TRBD2. V lost 4 bases, J lost 2 bases, and 3 bases stayed unmatched. Germline V gene data show CDR1 as SGHRS and CDR2 as YFSETQ. The CDR3 covers 15 residues. DNA for the CDR3: TGCGCCAGCAGCATCGGGACTAGCGGGACCTACGAGCAGTACTTC. It specifies CASSIGTSGTYEQYF. Based on the CDR3 plus reference TRBV5-1 and TRBJ2-7, the full variable domain is KAGVTQTPRYLIKTRGQQVTLSCSPISGHRSVSWYQQTPGQGLQFLFEYFSETQRNKGNFPGRFSGRQFSNSRSEMNVSTLELGDSALYLCASSIGTSGTYEQYFGPGTRLTVT.

The CDR3 protein is CASSADGAYNEQFF. In DNA, the CDR3 is TGTGCCAGCAGTGCGGATGGTGCCTACAATGAGCAGTTCTTC. The V and J genes are TRBV6-4 and TRBJ2-1; D call uncertain. The CDR3 consists of 14 residues. V was shortened by 4 bases and J by 2 bases, with 9 bases between the two germline ends. The germline V gene has CDR1 MRHNA and CDR2 SNTAGT.

The V gene is TRBV21-1, the J gene TRBJ2-3. TRBV21-1 corresponds to a pseudogene. The CDR3 contains 17 residues. CDR3 bases: TGTGCCAGCAGCGCAAGAGGGGGGGGACAGACCACAGATACGCAGTATTTT. Protein sequence: CASSARGGGQTTDTQYF.

This chain uses TRBV28 with TRBJ1-5, with D unresolved. The CDR3 contains 12 residues. Germline assignment: CDR1 MDHEN and CDR2 SYDVKM. V lost 6 bases, J lost 14 bases, and 17 bases lay in between. The CDR3 loop is CASRDPTPLEHF. The CDR3 nucleotides read TGTGCCAGCAGAGACCCAACACCGTTGGAGCATTTT.

The chain recombines TRBV27 with TRBJ2-1; 9 nucleotides match TRBD1. After removal of 8 bases from V and 5 bases from J, the junction contained 10 bases not matched to a gene. CDR1 is MNHEY, CDR2 SMNVEV, per germline (reference sequence). The CDR3 runs to 15 residues. Written as DNA, the CDR3 is TGTGCCAGCGGATACAGGGGGCTAGGAGACAATGAGCAGTTCTTC. Translating it yields CASGYRGLGDNEQFF.

Comments on this clone: The junction and the germline gene differ at one end; a read error may be behind it. The gene calls are TRBV7-7 and TRBJ2-3, with D perhaps matching TRBD2 (5 bases). Germline V gene data show CDR1 as SSHAT and CDR2 as FNYEAQ (reference sequence). The CDR3 length is 14 residues. The CDR3 loop is CASSSSRVTDTQYF. CDR3 bases: TGTGCTAGCAGCTCCTCGAGGGTGACAGATACGCAGTATTTT.

The rearrangement uses TRBV28 and TRBJ2-5, with a possible D match to TRBD2 (6 bases). The CDR3 is made up of 15 amino acids. The V end was cut by 2 bases, the J end by 5 bases, with 15 bases between. The germline gives CDR1 MDHEN, CDR2 SYDVKM. The CDR3 region has the DNA TGTGCCAGCAGTTTAAATAGGGGTGCGGGGGAGACCCAGTACTTC. This translates into CASSLNRGAGETQYF.

The genes are TRBV6-5 and TRBJ1-1, with 9 bases that match TRBD1. Per germline, CDR1 MNHEY and CDR2 SVGAGI. The CDR3 totals 13 residues. Trimming cost V 9 bases and J 5 bases; bases outside gene matches: 7. The CDR3 protein is CASSPGQGTEAFF. CDR3 DNA sequence: TGTGCCAGTTCCCCGGGACAGGGAACTGAAGCTTTCTTT.